These 12 T cell receptor beta chains share one sample of origin, sequenced in a study of monozygotic twins with inflammatory bowel disease. From the 5' RACE reads, TCRdb lists one entry per CDR3 protein and no DNA. This sample's table reports over 350,000 distinct CDR3 sequences. The sequencing input was blood. The receptors here all came from a human donor with ulcerative colitis or Crohn's disease, or a healthy co-twin of an affected twin (not recorded which).

V is TRBV4-1 and J is TRBJ1-1; TCRdb's D call of TRBD1 is untestable without DNA. The CDR3 length is 17 residues. The germline CDR1 and CDR2 sequences are MGHRA and YSYEKL. The chain's CDR3 is CASSQTGTGGWNTEAFF.

This chain uses TRBV7-8 with TRBJ1-4. The germline gives CDR1 SGHVS, CDR2 FQNEAQ. The CDR3 covers 14 residues. CDR3 amino acids: CASSLFLTNEKLFF.

This sequence joins TRBV7-2 and TRBJ2-3. Germline-derived CDR1 and CDR2 are SGHTA and FQGNSA. The CDR3 loop spans 15 amino acids. The CDR3 is CASSRIVNPTDTQYF.

The chain uses TRBV28 and TRBJ2-1; no DNA is available, so the TRBD1 call from TCRdb remains unchecked. The CDR3 consists of 15 residues. Germline V gene lookup returns CDR1 MDHEN and CDR2 SYDVKM. CDR3 amino acids: CASSFLITGYNEQFF. Full variable domain (rest looked up from reference TRBV28 and TRBJ2-1): DVKVTQSSRYLVKRTGEKVFLECVQDMDHENMFWYRQDPGLGLRLIYFSYDVKMKEKGDIPEGYSVSREKKERFSLILESASTNQTSMYLCASSFLITGYNEQFFGPGTRLTVL.

V gene TRBV5-1 combines with J gene TRBJ2-3; the TRBD1 assignment by TCRdb is unverifiable without DNA. Germline values: CDR1 SGHRS, CDR2 YFSETQ. This CDR3 is built from 14 residues. CDR3 residues: CASSLASGRDTQYF.

This chain joins TRBV19 and TRBJ2-1; TCRdb gives TRBD1 as the D gene, but with no DNA this cannot be confirmed. CDR1 and CDR2 from the germline V gene are LNHDA and SQIVND (reference sequence). This CDR3 comprises 15 residues. The CDR3: CASSTADRIYNEQFF.

The chain is built from TRBV12-3 or TRBV12-4 and TRBJ2-7; TCRdb's D call, TRBD1, is unchecked because there is no DNA. This CDR3 has 15 amino acids. CDR3 region: CASSYPKRGADEQYF.

The rearrangement joins TRBV12-3 or TRBV12-4 to TRBJ2-2; with no DNA, the TCRdb D assignment of TRBD1 cannot be verified. The CDR3 consists of 16 residues. CDR3 in amino acids: CASSFPRGRTTGELFF.

The chain joins TRBV5-1 to TRBJ2-2; TCRdb selects TRBD1, and the lack of DNA leaves this call unchecked. Germline CDR1 is SGHRS and CDR2 is YFSETQ. The CDR3 is 15 amino acids. CDR3 amino acids: CASSFIGGDTGELFF.

This CDR3 is CASKRFSRLHF. The chain recombines TRBV25-1 with TRBJ1-6. The length of the CDR3 is 11 residues. The germline gives CDR1 MGHDK, CDR2 SYGVNS. The full variable domain, its missing parts supplied by reference TRBV25-1 and TRBJ1-6, is EADIYQTPRYLVIGTGKKITLECSQTMGHDKMYWYQQDPGMELHLIHYSYGVNSTEKGDLSSESTVSRIRTEHFPLTLESARPSHTSQYLCASKRFSRLHFGNGTRLTVT.

The chain has TRBV4-2 and TRBJ1-1; TCRdb's D call of TRBD1 is untestable without DNA. Germline CDR1 and CDR2: LGHNA and YNFKEQ. There are 14 residues in the CDR3. The CDR3 protein is CASSRDRGRTEAFF.

The chain is built from TRBV12-3 or TRBV12-4 and TRBJ2-2; TCRdb proposes TRBD1, but this gene call is untestable without DNA. The CDR3 covers 15 residues. The CDR3 loop is CASSRGGGHTGELFF.